The 15 T cell receptor beta chains reported below all come from one sample, sequenced in a study of blood T cells in healthy people across ages. Primed by a sample-barcoded 5' primer and a J-beta primer mix, a second PCR proceeded for roughly 7 to 12 cycles. One entry per CDR3 protein results from TCRdb running MiXCR on the 5' RACE reads. Altogether 600,000 or so distinct CDR3 sequences are present, about 30% being singletons, with the ten largest covering about a sixth. The sample was blood. The receptors originated from a woman of 80 years or more in good health.

As regards this clonotype: One base away lies a much larger clone, so this may be a sequencing read error. CDR3 nucleotide sequence: TGCAGTGCTAGCGAGTTCGGTAGGGCAGGGGTGCAAGGCTACGAGCAGTACTTC. Translating it yields CSASEFGRAGVQGYEQYF. V is TRBV20-1 and J is TRBJ2-7; maybe TRBD1 (6 bases). CDR1 and CDR2 (germline): DFQATT, SNEGSKA (reference sequence). The V and J ends lost 3 bases and 3 bases respectively, with 27 bases between them. The CDR3 has 18 amino acids.

This clonotype was counted at least ten times. The genes are TRBV6-2 or TRBV6-3 and TRBJ2-1; no firm D call. The germline CDR1 and CDR2 sequences are MNHEY and SVGEGT. Trimming left V 5 bases short and J 9 bases short, with 8 bases between. The CDR3 spans 11 residues. This chain's CDR3 is CASSRMLEQFF. The CDR3 bases are TGTGCCAGCAGTAGGATGCTTGAGCAGTTCTTC.

This clonotype was picked up many times. The chain couples TRBV5-6 to TRBJ2-1; D could derive from TRBD1 or TRBD2 (5 bases each). V shed 3 bases and J shed 0 bases, with 10 bases lying between them. Germline V CDR1 and CDR2: SGHDT, YYEEEE. This CDR3 spans 15 amino acids. The CDR3 here is CASSSWGSSYNEQFF. The CDR3 DNA sequence: TGTGCCAGCAGCTCGTGGGGGAGCTCCTACAATGAGCAGTTCTTC.

Note on this clonotype: A clone one base away is much larger, so this may be a read error. The conserved phenylalanine or tryptophan is not found at the CDR3 terminus, so this likely reflects a read error. The rearrangement uses TRBV7-9 and TRBJ1-2, with D perhaps matching TRBD1 (5 bases). Trimming shortened V by 7 bases and J by 6 bases, and 12 bases separated the two germline ends. From germline, CDR1 is SEHNR and CDR2 FQNEAQ (reference sequence). The CDR3 runs to 12 residues. The CDR3: CASKRGRNGYTC. DNA for the CDR3: TGTGCCAGCAAGAGGGGAAGGAATGGCTACACCTGC.

This clonotype occurred once. V gene TRBV2 combines with J gene TRBJ1-3, with D maybe TRBD1 (5 bases). The germline CDR1 and CDR2 sequences are SNHLY and FYNNEI. CDR3 length: 14 amino acids. Trimming shortened V by 7 bases and J by 0 bases, and 10 bases separated the two germline ends. CDR3 nucleotides: TGTGCCAGCATCAGGGAAGTCTCTGGAAACACCATATATTTT. It translates to CASIREVSGNTIYF.

A single count supports this clonotype. The chain joins TRBV20-1 to TRBJ1-5; D may be TRBD1 (6 bases). CDR1 DFQATT and CDR2 SNEGSKA come from the germline V gene (reference sequence). This CDR3 is built from 15 residues. The V end was cut by 4 bases, the J end by 2 bases, with 15 bases between. The CDR3 bases are TGCAGTGCTAACCCAGGGGTTAGAGGCAATCAGCCCCAGCATTTT. Protein sequence: CSANPGVRGNQPQHF.

In the case of this clonotype: No conserved phenylalanine or tryptophan ends this CDR3, so it is likely a read error. The chain joins TRBV7-9 to TRBJ2-3; 7 nucleotides agree with TRBD1. Germline CDR1 reads SEHNR; CDR2 reads FQNEAQ (reference sequence). The CDR3 runs to 17 residues. Trimming took 0 bases from V and 0 from J; bases not matched to a gene: 6. CDR3 nucleotide sequence: TGTGCCAGCAGCTTAGCGCTAGGGGGCCCTAGCACAGATACGCAGTATTGT. It encodes CASSLALGGPSTDTQYC.

In this sample, this clonotype turned up a few times. The J gene is TRBJ2-7, the V gene TRBV30; D remains unclear. The J call may be mistaken, given a closer DNA end match to TRBJ2-5. The CDR3 loop spans 13 amino acids. CDR1 and CDR2 (germline): GTSNPN, SVGIG (reference sequence). As DNA, the CDR3 is TGTGCCTGGAGTGGATCGAATACAGAGACCCAGTACTTC. Its translation: CAWSGSNTETQYF.

In this sample, this clonotype turned up many times. The chain links TRBV29-1 to TRBJ2-5, with a possible D match to TRBD2 (5 bases). CDR3 length: 14 amino acids. Trimming pared 4 bases from V and 5 bases from J, leaving 17 bases between. Germline values: CDR1 SQVTM, CDR2 ANQGSEA. Here the CDR3 DNA reads TGCAGCGTTGCCATTGGAAATAGAGGGGAGACCCAGTACTTC. It yields the protein CSVAIGNRGETQYF.

Written as DNA, the CDR3 is TGTGCCTGGGACAGCAGGGGCTATGGCTACACCTTC. This translates into CAWDSRGYGYTF. V is TRBV30 and J is TRBJ1-2, with D perhaps matching TRBD1 (6 bases). V lost 5 bases and J lost 4, with 11 bases in between. Germline loops: CDR1 GTSNPN, CDR2 SVGIG (reference sequence). There are 12 residues in the CDR3.

As for this clonotype: One end of the junction does not line up with germline, which may come from a read error. J is TRBJ2-1 and V is TRBV12-3 or TRBV12-4; 8 positions agree with TRBD1. The CDR3 length is 14 residues. For the CDR3, the DNA is TGTGTCAGCAGTCAGGGGGCTACCTACAATGAGCAGTTCTTC. Its translation: CVSSQGATYNEQFF.

This clonotype occurred a few times. A clone one base away is much larger, so this may be a read error. For the CDR3, the DNA is TGCAGGGTTAGGAGTAGCAATCAGCCCCAGCATTTT. Its protein product is CRVRSSNQPQHF. The chain joins TRBV20-1 to TRBJ1-5; D gene uncertain. The germline gives CDR1 DFQATT, CDR2 SNEGSKA (reference sequence). The CDR3 runs 12 residues.

About this clonotype itself: A much larger clone lies one base from this, so it may be a read error. The CDR3 bases are TGTGCCAGCAGCCCGGGACAGTGGGACGCCTACGAGCAGTACTTC. Amino acid sequence: CASSPGQWDAYEQYF. V and J are TRBV3-1 and TRBJ2-7, with 7 bases aligning to TRBD1. This CDR3 region has 15 residues. Germline-derived CDR1 and CDR2 are LGHDT and YNNKEL (reference sequence). V shed 4 bases and J 2 bases; nucleotides not matched to a gene: 8.

The chain links TRBV7-2 to TRBJ2-5; no firm D call. V was clipped by 6 bases and J by 2 bases, with 19 bases between them. Germline loops: CDR1 SGHTA, CDR2 FQGNSA. This CDR3 has 16 amino acids. The CDR3 reads CASSLGPPGGQETQYF. CDR3 bases: TGTGCCAGCAGTCTCGGCCCTCCGGGTGGGCAAGAGACCCAGTACTTC.

This clonotype was seen many times. The CDR3 sequence is CASSRPCYEQYF. The CDR3 DNA sequence: TGTGCCAGCAGTCGACCTTGCTACGAGCAGTACTTC. The V and J genes are TRBV12-3 or TRBV12-4 and TRBJ2-7; D not resolved. The CDR3 sequence is 12 residues long. V was shortened by 5 bases and J by 3 bases, with 8 bases between the two germline ends.